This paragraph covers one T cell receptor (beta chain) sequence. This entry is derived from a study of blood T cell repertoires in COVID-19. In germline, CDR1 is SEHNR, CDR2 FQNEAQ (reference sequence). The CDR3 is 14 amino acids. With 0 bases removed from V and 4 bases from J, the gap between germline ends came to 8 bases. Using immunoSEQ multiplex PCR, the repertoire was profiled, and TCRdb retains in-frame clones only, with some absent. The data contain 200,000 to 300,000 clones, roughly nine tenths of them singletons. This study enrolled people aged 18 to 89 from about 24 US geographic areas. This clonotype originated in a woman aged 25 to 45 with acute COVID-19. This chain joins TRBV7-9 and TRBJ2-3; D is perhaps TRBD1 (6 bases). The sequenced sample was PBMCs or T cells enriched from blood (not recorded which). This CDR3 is CASSLAGAADTQYF. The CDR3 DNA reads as TGTGCCAGCAGCTTAGCGGGGGCCGCAGATACGCAGTATTTT.